This T cell receptor beta chain was obtained from a study of T cell repertoires in aging, cancer and after chemotherapy. Study in general: Glioblastoma patients receiving temozolomide-based therapy gave paired samples before and after chemotherapy.

Peripheral blood genomic DNA, not sorted cells or RNA, was the template. A mixed TRB-A/B primer pool amplified rearranged TRB by multiplex touch-down PCR. Via MiXCR, TCRdb re-called the multiplex PCR reads, giving one row per CDR3 protein. The table shows approximately 2,000 distinct CDR3 sequences, with more than 25% occurring only once. Judged by abundance, this clonotype is medium-sized. Its antigen is as yet unknown. Study-level results: In healthy donors, age-related TCR diversity loss mainly reflected lost richness. Compared with age-matched healthy donors, untreated hematological or solid cancer patients showed higher blood TCR clonality.

Trimming shortened V by 5 bases and J by 0 bases, and 10 bases separated the two germline ends. The length of the CDR3 is 14 residues. CDR1 MNHNY and CDR2 SVGAGI come from the germline V gene (reference sequence). V gene TRBV6-6 combines with J gene TRBJ1-1, with D possibly being TRBD1 (5 bases). This receptor was taken from a human donor with a solid tumor. Sequencing input: blood. The CDR3, as DNA: TGTGCCAGCAGTCGGGGGGGTCTGAACACTGAAGCTTTCTTT. Its translation is CASSRGGLNTEAFF.